This record covers a single T cell receptor beta chain. Its matching antigen is unknown. The sample originates from a study of cytomegalovirus exposure and HLA in healthy donors. Study-level information: In a previous analysis, around 110 million unique TCR beta sequences were found from 150 million to 200 million T cells.

The CDR3 covers 14 residues. Deletions cut 7 bases from V and 3 bases from J, with 19 bases between. The germline gives CDR1 GTSNPN, CDR2 SVGIG (reference sequence). Study-level points and caveats: Cytomegalovirus-associated TCR beta chains were listed, numbering some 150. The study found most TCR sequences rare, yet found some public TCRs in many donors. CMV antigen specificity was confirmed in vitro for a few CMV-associated chains.

The primer mix had 60 Vbeta and 13 Jbeta primers. Assay: immunoSEQ multiplex PCR; the TCRdb copy retains only in-frame clones and omits some. Of 150,000 or so clones in the sample, about four fifths were seen once. Sequencing was performed on PBMCs. The receptor was isolated from a male donor in good health and CMV-seropositive. The chain employs TRBV30 and TRBJ2-7; a weak D match, TRBD1 (5 bases). The CDR3 nucleotides are TGTGCCTCAAAGGGTCCCGCCAGGGTCTACGAGCAGTACTTC. As protein: CASKGPARVYEQYF.